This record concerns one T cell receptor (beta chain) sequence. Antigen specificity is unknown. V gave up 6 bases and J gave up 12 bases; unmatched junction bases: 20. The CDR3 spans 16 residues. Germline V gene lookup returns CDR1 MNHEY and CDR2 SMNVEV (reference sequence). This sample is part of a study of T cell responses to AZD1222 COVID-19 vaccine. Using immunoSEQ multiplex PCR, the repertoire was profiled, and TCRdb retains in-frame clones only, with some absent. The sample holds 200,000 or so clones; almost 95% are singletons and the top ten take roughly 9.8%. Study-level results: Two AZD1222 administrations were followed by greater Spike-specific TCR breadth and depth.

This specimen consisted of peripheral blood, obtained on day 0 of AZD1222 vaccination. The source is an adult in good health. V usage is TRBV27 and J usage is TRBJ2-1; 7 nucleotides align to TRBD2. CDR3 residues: CASSPSRLTGGSVQFF. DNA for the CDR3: TGTGCCAGCAGCCCAAGTCGGCTAACGGGAGGTTCGGTGCAGTTCTTC.